These 30 T cell receptor beta chains share one sample of origin, sequenced in a study of blood T cell repertoires in COVID-19. Method: immunoSEQ multiplex PCR; TCRdb's copy keeps in-frame clones and lacks some. Here the sample spans about 300,000 clones, roughly nine tenths being singletons. Sequencing was performed on peripheral blood. The receptors stem from a woman aged 25-40 years with COVID-19, enrolled during active disease.

This rearrangement joins TRBV3-1 (or the pseudogene TRBV3-2) to TRBJ2-7, with 10 bases lining up with TRBD2. Germline V gene data show CDR1 as LGHDT and CDR2 as YNNKEL (reference sequence). CDR3 length equals 14 residues. The junction had 0 bases not matched to a gene; V was cut back by 3 bases and J by 1 base. The CDR3 nucleotides are TGTGCCAGCAGCCATAGCGGGGGGTCCTACGAGCAGTACTTC. This sequence encodes CASSHSGGSYEQYF.

The V and J genes are TRBV5-1 and TRBJ2-7, with D perhaps TRBD1 (6 bases). This CDR3 is built from 16 residues. Germline CDR1 is SGHRS and CDR2 is YFSETQ. V was trimmed by 0 bases and J by 6 bases, leaving 19 bases between them. The CDR3 nucleotides are TGCGCCAGCAGCTTGGGACAGGCTACCTCCTACCGCGAGCAGTACTTC. Protein: CASSLGQATSYREQYF. The full variable domain, in which reference TRBV5-1 and TRBJ2-7 provide the parts outside the CDR3, is KAGVTQTPRYLIKTRGQQVTLSCSPISGHRSVSWYQQTPGQGLQFLFEYFSETQRNKGNFPGRFSGRQFSNSRSEMNVSTLELGDSALYLCASSLGQATSYREQYFGPGTRLTVT.

This clone showed up just once. This sequence joins TRBV7-8 and TRBJ1-1, with TRBD1 as a possible D gene (5 bases). This CDR3 has 15 amino acids. V was cut by 3 bases and J by 0 bases, with 11 bases left in between. The germline CDR1 and CDR2 sequences are SGHVS and FQNEAQ. CDR3 in DNA: TGTGCCAGCAGCTTTGGACAAGCCATGAACACTGAAGCTTTCTTT. Its protein product is CASSFGQAMNTEAFF.

V gene TRBV7-2 combines with J gene TRBJ1-1, with 8 positions matching TRBD1. The CDR3 is 14 residues long. The ends lost 2 bases at V and 5 bases at J; junction bases unmatched: 4. From germline, CDR1 is SGHTA and CDR2 FQGNSA. DNA of the CDR3: TGTGCCAGCAGCTTATGGACAGGGAATACTGAAGCTTTCTTT. It encodes CASSLWTGNTEAFF. The whole variable domain, remainder taken from reference TRBV7-2 and TRBJ1-1, is GAGVSQSPSNKVTEKGKDVELRCDPISGHTALYWYRQSLGQGLEFLIYFQGNSAPDKSGLPSDRFSAERTGGSVSTLTIQRTQQEDSAVYLCASSLWTGNTEAFFGQGTRLTVV.

The chain uses TRBV12-5 and TRBJ2-7, with TRBD1 matching over 7 bases. The CDR3 totals 16 residues. Germline V gene sequence: CDR1 LGHNT, CDR2 FRNRAP. The junction had 9 bases not matched to a gene; V was cut back by 1 base and J by 3 bases. In DNA, the CDR3 is TGTGCTAGTGGTTTGGCTCAGGGACAGCTTATCTACGAGCAGTACTTC. Amino acids: CASGLAQGQLIYEQYF. The variable domain in full, with the rest retrieved from reference TRBV12-5 and TRBJ2-7, is DARVTQTPRHKVTEMGQEVTMRCQPILGHNTVFWYRQTMMQGLELLAYFRNRAPLDDSGMPKDRFSAEMPDATLATLKIQPSEPRDSAVYFCASGLAQGQLIYEQYFGPGTRLTVT.

The genes are TRBV12-3 or TRBV12-4 and TRBJ2-2, with D perhaps matching TRBD1 (6 bases). The V end lost 5 bases, the J end lost 6 bases, and 10 bases lay between the germline ends. This CDR3 region has 13 residues. The CDR3 bases are TGTGCCAGCAGTCTAAGACAGGCCGGGGAGCTGTTTTTT. Translation: CASSLRQAGELFF.

This clone was counted once. CDR3 DNA sequence: TGTGCCACCAGTGATCATCAAGAGACCCAGTACTTC. As protein: CATSDHQETQYF. This sequence joins TRBV24-1 and TRBJ2-5; D remains ambiguous. The germline V and J ends were trimmed by 3 bases and 2 bases, with 3 bases remaining between them. The germline V gene has CDR1 KGHDR and CDR2 SFDVKD. The CDR3 runs 12 residues.

The chain has TRBV18 and TRBJ1-5; D perhaps matches TRBD1 (6 bases). Trimming left V 2 bases short and J 3 bases short, with 17 bases between. Germline V CDR1 and CDR2: KGHSH, LQKENI. The length of the CDR3 is 17 residues. CDR3 nucleotide sequence: TGTGCCAGCTCACCAAGGGGGGGGGCGAGTTACAATCAGCCCCAGCATTTT. Residues: CASSPRGGASYNQPQHF.

This chain joins TRBV10-3 and TRBJ2-5; 10 bases agree with TRBD2. V lost 5 bases to trimming and J lost 2 bases; unmatched junction nucleotides: 2. This CDR3 has 14 residues. Germline loops: CDR1 ENHRY, CDR2 SYGVKD. CDR3 in amino acids: CAISTSGVQETQYF. In nucleotides, the CDR3 is TGTGCCATCAGTACTAGCGGGGTACAAGAGACCCAGTACTTC.

This chain uses TRBV6-2 or TRBV6-3 with TRBJ2-7; TRBD2 might be the D (7 bases). V gave up 6 bases and J gave up 4 bases, with 25 bases separating them. The CDR3 extends over 17 amino acids. CDR1 is MNHEY and CDR2 is SVGEGT in the germline V gene. Here the CDR3 DNA reads TGTGCCAGCAGCCTATGGGGGGGCGTTGGATCGGCTTACGAGCAGTACTTC. It encodes CASSLWGGVGSAYEQYF.

The chain recombines TRBV19 with TRBJ2-5; TRBD2 agrees at 8 bases. This CDR3 has 14 amino acids. The V and J ends lost 5 bases and 2 bases, in that order; junction bases with no gene match: 4. The germline V gene encodes CDR1 LNHDA and CDR2 SQIVND (reference sequence). The DNA of the CDR3 is TGTGCCAGTAGTGTACTAGCGGAACAAGAGACCCAGTACTTC. It encodes CASSVLAEQETQYF.

The chain is built from TRBV27 and TRBJ2-1; TRBD1 might be the D (6 bases). The germline V and J ends were trimmed by 1 base and 10 bases, with 8 bases remaining between them. Per the germline V gene, CDR1 is MNHEY and CDR2 is SMNVEV (reference sequence). This CDR3 is 12 amino acids long. DNA for the CDR3: TGTGCCAGCAGTTTATTTGGGACAGAGCAGTTCTTC. It yields the protein CASSLFGTEQFF.

The chain couples TRBV7-2 to TRBJ1-3; a possible D gene is TRBD1 (6 bases). Germline V gene lookup returns CDR1 SGHTA and CDR2 FQGNSA. There are 18 residues in the CDR3. The V and J ends lost 1 base and 0 bases respectively, with 16 bases between them. The DNA of the CDR3 is TGTGCCAGCAGCTTAGTGGGGGCGGTGGGTGTCTCTGGAAACACCATATATTTT. It codes for CASSLVGAVGVSGNTIYF.

The CDR3 DNA is TGTGCCAGCAGAGTTACCGGACAGAAAAATGGCTACACCTTC. It specifies CASRVTGQKNGYTF. The gene calls are TRBV6-5 and TRBJ1-2, with a tentative D call TRBD1 (6 bases). The CDR3 loop spans 14 amino acids. Trimming took off 6 bases at V and 6 bases at J, with 17 bases between the two ends. Germline values: CDR1 MNHEY, CDR2 SVGAGI.

J is TRBJ2-3 and V is TRBV7-8; no clear D gene. The CDR3 consists of 15 residues. V shed 5 bases and J shed 0 bases, with 12 bases lying between them. Germline assignment: CDR1 SGHVS and CDR2 FQNEAQ. This chain's CDR3 is CASSPQEHSTDTQYF. CDR3 nucleotides: TGTGCCAGCAGCCCACAAGAACATAGCACAGATACGCAGTATTTT.

The chain recombines TRBV6-2 or TRBV6-3 with TRBJ1-1; D call uncertain. This CDR3 comprises 14 residues. Trimming left V 3 bases short and J 2 bases short, with 10 bases between. Germline lookup yields CDR1 MNHEY and CDR2 SVGEGT. The CDR3 region is CASSYSQTNTEAFF. CDR3 in DNA: TGTGCCAGCAGTTATAGTCAGACTAACACTGAAGCTTTCTTT.

This clone was detected once. This chain links TRBV6-5 with TRBJ1-6; D call uncertain. Trimming shortened V by 4 bases and J by 6 bases, and 10 bases separated the two germline ends. There are 14 residues in the CDR3. In germline, CDR1 is MNHEY, CDR2 SVGAGI. The CDR3 DNA is TGTGCCAGCAGTTTCCGGGAGACTAATTCACCCCTCCACTTT. Translated: CASSFRETNSPLHF.

The chain combines TRBV5-1 with TRBJ1-2, with D unresolved. This CDR3 has 15 residues. Germline CDR1 and CDR2: SGHRS and YFSETQ. V lost 4 bases to trimming and J lost 2 bases, with 15 bases between them. The CDR3 loop is CASSQTANPNYGYTF. The CDR3 nucleotides are TGCGCCAGCAGCCAAACAGCCAATCCCAACTATGGCTACACCTTC.

In DNA, the CDR3 is TGTGCCAGCAGTGAACCCTCCTTCTATGGCTACACCTTC. Protein product: CASSEPSFYGYTF. The genes are TRBV6-1 and TRBJ1-2; D not resolved. Germline V lookup: CDR1 MNHNS, CDR2 SASEGT. Deletions cut 2 bases from V and 4 bases from J, with 8 bases between. The CDR3 spans 13 residues.

The chain combines TRBV11-3 with TRBJ1-1; the match to TRBD1 covers 10 bases. The CDR3 spans 17 residues. Trimming took 5 bases from V and 3 from J; bases not matched to a gene: 12. Germline CDR1 reads SGHNT; CDR2 reads YENEEA. CDR3 in amino acids: CASSPGTGVDRDTEAFF. CDR3 coding DNA: TGTGCCAGCAGCCCAGGGACAGGGGTCGATCGGGACACTGAAGCTTTCTTT. Full variable domain (missing parts from reference TRBV11-3 and TRBJ1-1): EAGVVQSPRYKIIEKKQPVAFWCNPISGHNTLYWYLQNLGQGPELLIRYENEEAVDDSQLPKDRFSAERLKGVDSTLKIQPAELGDSAVYLCASSPGTGVDRDTEAFFGQGTRLTVV.

The chain is built from TRBV13 and TRBJ2-2, with D unclear. Germline loops: CDR1 PRHDT, CDR2 FYEKMQ (reference sequence). This CDR3 has 16 residues. V was pared by 6 bases and J by 5 bases, with 19 bases between. In DNA, the CDR3 is TGTGCCAGCAGTCGACGGTTGGGCCCAAATACCGGGGAGCTGTTTTTT. It specifies CASSRRLGPNTGELFF.

J is TRBJ2-4 and V is TRBV15, with D uncertain. Germline V gene lookup returns CDR1 LNHNV and CDR2 YYDKDF (reference sequence). This CDR3 spans 13 amino acids. V was trimmed by 0 bases and J by 8 bases, leaving 8 bases between them. For the CDR3, the DNA is TGTGCCACCAGCAGAGAACCCAGTTACATTCAGTACTTC. Amino acid sequence: CATSREPSYIQYF. The whole variable domain, filled in from reference TRBV15 and TRBJ2-4, reads DAMVIQNPRYQVTQFGKPVTLSCSQTLNHNVMYWYQQKSSQAPKLLFHYYDKDFNNEADTPDNFQSRRPNTSFCFLDIRSPGLGDTAMYLCATSREPSYIQYFGAGTRLSVL.

The CDR3 loop is CSVTSMSGTDTQYF. CDR3 bases: TGCAGCGTAACTAGTATGAGTGGCACAGATACGCAGTATTTT. The rearrangement joins TRBV29-1 to TRBJ2-3; D possibly corresponds to TRBD2 (5 bases). The germline V and J ends were trimmed by 6 bases and 1 base, with 14 bases remaining between them. The CDR3 runs 14 residues. In germline, CDR1 is SQVTM, CDR2 ANQGSEA.

The genes are TRBV7-2 and TRBJ2-3; 9 bases match TRBD2. This CDR3 is built from 19 residues. J lost 1 base, V lost 2 bases, and 13 bases had no gene match. From germline, CDR1 is SGHTA and CDR2 FQGNSA. The CDR3 coding sequence is TGTGCCAGCAGCTTAATGTCGATGGGAGCGGGGGGCGGCACAGATACGCAGTATTTT. Its protein is CASSLMSMGAGGGTDTQYF.

The V call is TRBV5-1, the J call TRBJ1-1, with 7 bases fitting TRBD1. Per germline, CDR1 SGHRS and CDR2 YFSETQ. The V gene end was trimmed by 4 bases and the J gene end by 1 base; junction bases not matched to a gene: 4. This CDR3 region has 14 residues. Here the CDR3 DNA reads TGCGCCAGCAGCCCGAACAGGGGGAACACTGAAGCTTTCTTT. Protein: CASSPNRGNTEAFF.

This sequence joins TRBV29-1 and TRBJ2-3; 8 bases fit TRBD1. The CDR3 sequence is 14 residues long. V lost 3 bases to trimming and J lost 7 bases; unmatched junction nucleotides: 9. Germline CDR1 reads SQVTM; CDR2 reads ANQGSEA. CDR3 sequence (DNA): TGCAGCGTTGACCGAGACAGGGGCGGTAATACGCAGTATTTT. Amino acids: CSVDRDRGGNTQYF.

The chain joins TRBV24-1 to TRBJ2-7, with D perhaps TRBD2 (5 bases). Germline V lookup: CDR1 KGHDR, CDR2 SFDVKD. The CDR3 has 11 residues. The V and J ends lost 12 bases and 7 bases respectively, with 15 bases between them. The CDR3 sequence is CAAGTIREQYF. CDR3 DNA sequence: TGTGCCGCGGGCACCATCCGGGAGCAGTACTTC.

The CDR3 sequence is CASSSSWDSQETQYF. DNA of the CDR3: TGTGCCAGCAGTTCCTCCTGGGACAGCCAAGAGACCCAGTACTTC. The chain couples TRBV27 to TRBJ2-5; 7 positions match TRBD1. Germline V gene sequence: CDR1 MNHEY, CDR2 SMNVEV (reference sequence). V dropped 4 bases and J dropped 1; count of bases not matched to a gene: 6. CDR3 length equals 15 residues.

The chain joins TRBV5-6 to TRBJ1-6; D remains ambiguous. The CDR3 has 14 residues. V was pared by 0 bases and J by 5 bases, with 6 bases between. Germline loops: CDR1 SGHDT, CDR2 YYEEEE. In nucleotides, the CDR3 is TGTGCCAGCAGCTTGGCCCAGGATAATTCACCCCTCCACTTT. It codes for CASSLAQDNSPLHF.

This chain connects TRBV6-5 to TRBJ2-1, with a tentative D call TRBD2 (6 bases). This CDR3 is 15 amino acids long. Germline values: CDR1 MNHEY, CDR2 SVGAGI. The V end was cut by 0 bases, the J end by 10 bases, with 16 bases between. CDR3 DNA: TGTGCCAGCAGTTACTCCGGCGGGGTTTTTGGAGAGCAGTTCTTC. Amino acids: CASSYSGGVFGEQFF.